The 25 T cell receptor beta chains below all came from one sample that was sequenced in a study of T cell responses to AZD1222 COVID-19 vaccine. TCRdb's copy holds only in-frame clones and misses some; the assay was immunoSEQ multiplex PCR. Seen here are fewer than 200,000 clones, roughly nine tenths observed once, and the top ten hold about 4%. Material: peripheral blood, obtained 28 days after the second dose of the MenACWY control vaccine. These receptors were obtained from an adult who received the MenACWY meningococcal vaccine as a control.

The rearrangement joins TRBV5-1 to TRBJ1-2, with D possibly being TRBD1 (6 bases). CDR1 is SGHRS, CDR2 YFSETQ, per germline. V lost 3 bases to trimming and J lost 1 base, with 13 bases between them. CDR3 length: 15 amino acids. CDR3 bases: TGCGCCAGCAGCTCACAGGGCGACATTAACTATGGCTACACCTTC. Encoded protein: CASSSQGDINYGYTF. Based on the CDR3 plus reference TRBV5-1 and TRBJ1-2, the full variable domain is KAGVTQTPRYLIKTRGQQVTLSCSPISGHRSVSWYQQTPGQGLQFLFEYFSETQRNKGNFPGRFSGRQFSNSRSEMNVSTLELGDSALYLCASSSQGDINYGYTFGSGTRLTVV.

The chain is built from TRBV25-1 and TRBJ2-7; TRBD2 agrees at 7 bases. The CDR3 extends over 15 amino acids. The junction had 10 bases not matched to a gene; V was cut back by 4 bases and J by 4 bases. Germline V CDR1 and CDR2: MGHDK, SYGVNS. This chain's CDR3 is CASSVPGGGSYEQYF. The CDR3 DNA is TGTGCCAGCAGTGTCCCGGGGGGTGGGAGTTACGAGCAGTACTTC.

This chain uses TRBV14 with TRBJ2-7, with 16 bases aligning to TRBD2. The CDR3 runs to 17 residues. CDR1 and CDR2 (germline): SGHDN, FVKESK. Trimming took 0 bases from V and 9 from J; bases not matched to a gene: 8. In DNA form, the CDR3 reads TGTGCCAGCAGCCAAGACCCGGGACTAGCGGGAGGGCCTGGGCAGTACTTC. Amino acids: CASSQDPGLAGGPGQYF.

This rearrangement joins TRBV19 to TRBJ1-1, with D hard to call. The CDR3 is 18 amino acids. Germline CDR1 reads LNHDA; CDR2 reads SQIVND (reference sequence). Trimming stripped 1 base from V and 0 bases from J, with 18 bases between. The CDR3 protein is CASSIAAPGTIMNTEAFF. DNA of the CDR3: TGTGCCAGTAGTATAGCTGCACCCGGTACGATAATGAACACTGAAGCTTTCTTT.

CDR3 DNA: TGTGCCAGCAGTGAGCTCAGCGGGCCCAACACAGATACGCAGTATTTT. Translating gives CASSELSGPNTDTQYF. This rearrangement joins TRBV6-1 to TRBJ2-3; weak D call: TRBD2 (6 bases). This CDR3 has 16 amino acids. Germline lookup yields CDR1 MNHNS and CDR2 SASEGT. Between the trimmed V and J ends, which lost 3 bases and 2 bases, there was a span of 15 bases.

The chain is built from TRBV6-2 or TRBV6-3 and TRBJ2-2, with D tentatively TRBD1 or TRBD2 (5 bases each). Per the germline V gene, CDR1 is MNHEY and CDR2 is SVGEGT. This CDR3 comprises 14 residues. The ends were cut back, 2 bases at V and 7 bases at J, with 11 bases in the middle. CDR3 loop: CASSYGTPVGELFF. In nucleotides, the CDR3 is TGTGCCAGCAGTTACGGGACCCCGGTCGGGGAGCTGTTTTTT.

V and J are TRBV19 and TRBJ1-2; 7 bases fit TRBD1. The CDR3 runs to 13 residues. The J segment lost 14 bases and the V segment lost 4 bases, leaving 13 bases of the junction unmatched. The V gene's germline CDR1 is LNHDA and CDR2 SQIVND (reference sequence). For the CDR3, the DNA is TGTGCCAGTAGTAATGACAGGGTAATATGGGGGACCTTC. Its protein is CASSNDRVIWGTF.

J is TRBJ2-7 and V is TRBV28; D possibly matches TRBD1 or TRBD2 (5 bases each). V lost 2 bases and J 2 bases, leaving 13 bases between the germline ends. The germline V gene has CDR1 MDHEN and CDR2 SYDVKM. The CDR3 sequence is 15 residues long. The CDR3 bases are TGTGCCAGCAGTTTACCTGGGACGGCAGCCTACGAGCAGTACTTC. This gives the protein CASSLPGTAAYEQYF.

The chain carries TRBV7-8 and TRBJ2-7; TRBD1 matches 9 bases. Germline V lookup: CDR1 SGHVS, CDR2 FQNEAQ. J was trimmed by 3 bases and V by 5 bases; bases with no gene match: 8. The CDR3 is made up of 15 amino acids. For the CDR3, the DNA is TGTGCCAGCAGCCAAGGGACAGGGTCTGTCTACGAGCAGTACTTC. Amino acids: CASSQGTGSVYEQYF.

For this clone: The sample holds other DNA sequences that translate to the same CDR3. This sequence joins TRBV28 and TRBJ1-5; D gene uncertain. V was trimmed by 3 bases and J by 2 bases, leaving 2 bases between them. Germline CDR1 reads MDHEN; CDR2 reads SYDVKM. This CDR3 region has 12 residues. This CDR3 is CASSFGNQPQHF. The CDR3, as DNA: TGTGCCAGCAGTTTTGGCAATCAGCCCCAGCATTTT.

This chain joins TRBV7-9 and TRBJ2-2; D gene unclear. The V end was cut by 6 bases, the J end by 0 bases, with 11 bases between. The CDR3 has 15 amino acids. Germline CDR1 reads SEHNR; CDR2 reads FQNEAQ (reference sequence). CDR3 sequence (DNA): TGTGCCAGCAGAGCCGGAGAGTCGAACACCGGGGAGCTGTTTTTT. This translates into CASRAGESNTGELFF.

The genes are TRBV19 and TRBJ1-5, with D maybe TRBD1 (5 bases). V lost 3 bases, J lost 1 base, and 13 bases lay in between. This CDR3 has 16 amino acids. The germline V gene has CDR1 LNHDA and CDR2 SQIVND (reference sequence). As DNA, the CDR3 is TGTGCCAGTAGTATTTTCGGCAGGGCAAGCAATCAGCCCCAGCATTTT. Translation: CASSIFGRASNQPQHF.

The V call is TRBV7-2, the J call TRBJ1-5, with 7 bases matching TRBD1. This CDR3 region has 15 residues. V was clipped by 5 bases and J by 0 bases; unmatched bases: 4. Germline V lookup: CDR1 SGHTA, CDR2 FQGNSA. The CDR3 coding sequence is TGTGCCAGCAGCCCAGGGGGAATTAGCAATCAGCCCCAGCATTTT. It is translated as CASSPGGISNQPQHF.

The V call is TRBV19, the J call TRBJ2-1, with 11 bases fitting TRBD2. The CDR3 length is 16 residues. Losses at the gene ends were 6 bases for V and 6 bases for J; bases not matched to a gene: 10. Germline V gene lookup returns CDR1 LNHDA and CDR2 SQIVND (reference sequence). The CDR3 DNA reads TGTGCCAGTAGGACTAGCGGGACCTCTATTGGCAATGAGCAGTTCTTC. Protein sequence: CASRTSGTSIGNEQFF.

This chain connects TRBV11-3 to TRBJ2-5, with D maybe TRBD2 (5 bases). Germline V lookup: CDR1 SGHNT, CDR2 YENEEA. This CDR3 is built from 13 residues. Trimming left V 6 bases short and J 0 bases short, with 8 bases between. CDR3 sequence (DNA): TGTGCCAGCAGACCCGGGAACCAAGAGACCCAGTACTTC. Amino acids: CASRPGNQETQYF.

The rearrangement joins TRBV6-5 to TRBJ1-5; unclear D gene. In germline, CDR1 is MNHEY, CDR2 SVGAGI. The length of the CDR3 is 14 residues. Trimming pared 2 bases from V and 6 bases from J, leaving 11 bases between. This chain's CDR3 is CASSYPTTSQPQHF. In nucleotides, the CDR3 is TGTGCCAGCAGTTACCCAACGACAAGTCAGCCCCAGCATTTT.

This clone occurred once. J is TRBJ2-2 and V is TRBV5-4; no reliable D call. The CDR3 has 15 residues. Deletions cut 0 bases from V and 5 bases from J, with 11 bases between. Germline V gene lookup returns CDR1 SGHNT and CDR2 YYREEE (reference sequence). As DNA, the CDR3 is TGTGCCAGCAGCTTGGAAGGCGCCTGGACCGGGGAGCTGTTTTTT. This sequence encodes CASSLEGAWTGELFF. The full variable domain, with the rest looked up from reference TRBV5-4 and TRBJ2-2, is ETGVTQSPTHLIKTRGQQVTLRCSSQSGHNTVSWYQQALGQGPQFIFQYYREEENGRGNFPPRFSGLQFPNYSSELNVNALELDDSALYLCASSLEGAWTGELFFGEGSRLTVL.

V is TRBV29-1 and J is TRBJ1-2, with D unresolved. Trimming pared 7 bases from V and 6 bases from J, leaving 3 bases between. The germline V gene encodes CDR1 SQVTM and CDR2 ANQGSEA. The CDR3 contains 8 residues. The DNA for the CDR3 is TGCAGCGGGAATGGCTACACCTTC. It is translated as CSGNGYTF.

The chain carries TRBV15 and TRBJ2-5; D uncertain. This CDR3 is 14 amino acids long. Germline V lookup: CDR1 LNHNV, CDR2 YYDKDF (reference sequence). V was shortened by 1 base and J by 4 bases, with 10 bases between the two germline ends. As DNA, the CDR3 is TGTGCCACCAGCAGAGGCGGCGGTCCAGAGACCCAGTACTTC. It is translated as CATSRGGGPETQYF. Together with reference TRBV15 and TRBJ2-5, the CDR3 gives the full variable domain: DAMVIQNPRYQVTQFGKPVTLSCSQTLNHNVMYWYQQKSSQAPKLLFHYYDKDFNNEADTPDNFQSRRPNTSFCFLDIRSPGLGDTAMYLCATSRGGGPETQYFGPGTRLLVL.

The chain joins TRBV27 to TRBJ1-5; perhaps TRBD1 as D (6 bases). The CDR3 is 15 amino acids. CDR1 and CDR2 from the germline V gene are MNHEY and SMNVEV (reference sequence). V dropped 0 bases and J dropped 5 bases, with 11 bases sitting between them. The CDR3 DNA reads as TGTGCCAGCAGTTTATCGGGCAGGGGATATCAGCCCCAGCATTTT. This encodes CASSLSGRGYQPQHF.

The chain employs TRBV30 and TRBJ1-6; D ambiguous. CDR3 length: 14 amino acids. Trimming removed 2 bases at V and 9 bases at J, with 14 bases between. Germline CDR1 is GTSNPN and CDR2 is SVGIG (reference sequence). As DNA, the CDR3 is TGTGCCTGGAGTCCAACCAGGACCGGTTCACCCCTCCACTTT. It translates to CAWSPTRTGSPLHF.

This chain uses TRBV11-3 with TRBJ2-7; weak D call: TRBD2 (5 bases). V lost 2 bases and J lost 4, with 15 bases in between. CDR3 length: 15 amino acids. The V gene's germline CDR1 is SGHNT and CDR2 YENEEA. CDR3 protein: CASSLSPGSGYEQYF. The CDR3 DNA sequence: TGTGCCAGCAGCTTAAGTCCGGGTTCGGGATACGAGCAGTACTTC. The whole variable domain, filled in from reference TRBV11-3 and TRBJ2-7, reads EAGVVQSPRYKIIEKKQPVAFWCNPISGHNTLYWYLQNLGQGPELLIRYENEEAVDDSQLPKDRFSAERLKGVDSTLKIQPAELGDSAVYLCASSLSPGSGYEQYFGPGTRLTVT.

The chain combines TRBV19 with TRBJ2-3, with a possible D match to TRBD1 (6 bases). V dropped 2 bases and J dropped 1 base, with 7 bases sitting between them. This CDR3 comprises 14 residues. The germline V gene has CDR1 LNHDA and CDR2 SQIVND (reference sequence). The CDR3 DNA sequence: TGTGCCAGTAGTATACAGGGGCGCACAGATACGCAGTATTTT. Translating it yields CASSIQGRTDTQYF.

The chain uses TRBV7-6 and TRBJ1-2; D call uncertain. The CDR3 is 15 amino acids. CDR1 is SGHVS and CDR2 is FNYEAQ in the germline V gene. Trimming took 5 bases from V and 4 from J, leaving 17 bases between them. The CDR3 reads CASSPTTLRAYGYTF. CDR3 nucleotide sequence: TGTGCCAGCAGCCCAACGACCCTTCGGGCCTATGGCTACACCTTC.

The rearrangement uses TRBV4-1 and TRBJ1-2; D gene uncertain. Trimming cost V 2 bases and J 6 bases, with 19 bases left between them. CDR1 and CDR2 (germline): MGHRA, YSYEKL. CDR3 size: 16 residues. CDR3 loop: CASSQTLSKSRDGYTF. CDR3 nucleotides: TGCGCCAGCAGCCAAACTCTTTCTAAATCTCGCGATGGCTACACCTTC.